The 24 T cell receptor beta chains below were found in one sample sequenced in a study of glioma-infiltrating T cells. Amplification of TCR alpha and beta CDR3 regions from RNA used iRepertoire nested multiplex PCR. In TCRdb, the multiplex PCR reads were re-called with MiXCR into one record per CDR3 protein. The sample carries roughly 350,000 distinct CDR3 sequences, about two fifths recorded once. Material for sequencing was glioma tissue, nonneoplastic brain tissue, or PBMCs (not recorded which). The receptors stem from a human donor with low-grade glioma or glioblastoma, undergoing nonglioma brain surgery, or in good health (not recorded which).

This chain connects TRBV6-1 to TRBJ2-2, with TRBD2 matching over 7 bases. J gave up 0 bases and V 10 bases, and 8 bases lay outside the gene matches. The CDR3 has 15 amino acids. CDR1 is MNHNS, CDR2 SASEGT, per germline. The CDR3 coding sequence is TGTGCCAACTCTAGGACTAGGCCGAACACCGGGGAGCTGTTTTTT. This encodes CANSRTRPNTGELFF.

A few counts support this clonotype. The chain employs TRBV2 and TRBJ2-7; no firm D call. The CDR3 has 12 residues. Trimming stripped 7 bases from V and 0 bases from J, with 7 bases between. Per the germline V gene, CDR1 is SNHLY and CDR2 is FYNNEI. In nucleotides, the CDR3 is TGTGCCAGCATTCAGGTCTCCTACGAGCAGTACTTC. It specifies CASIQVSYEQYF.

The chain has TRBV12-3 or TRBV12-4 and TRBJ1-4; TRBD1 might be the D (6 bases). The V end lost 3 bases, the J end lost 8 bases, and 13 bases lay between the germline ends. The CDR3 length is 14 residues. The CDR3 nucleotides are TGTGCCAGCAGTTTGAACAGGGCAGAGGAAAAACTGTTTTTT. Its translation is CASSLNRAEEKLFF.

Turning to this clonotype: This likely comes from a read error, as the CDR3 has no conserved phenylalanine or tryptophan at its end. The V and J genes are TRBV28 and TRBJ2-1; possible D gene TRBD2, 6 bases. V was shortened by 3 bases and J by 13 bases, with 10 bases between the two germline ends. The CDR3 extends over 11 amino acids. The germline V gene has CDR1 MDHEN and CDR2 SYDVKM. This CDR3 is CASSFRDFQFY. As DNA, the CDR3 is TGTGCCAGCAGTTTTAGGGACTTCCAGTTCTAC.

Comment on this clonotype: A much more abundant neighbour one base away suggests this may be a read error. V usage is TRBV28 and J usage is TRBJ2-1; 7 nucleotides align to TRBD2. Trimming took 6 bases from V and 0 from J; bases not matched to a gene: 8. The CDR3 runs to 16 residues. CDR1 is MDHEN and CDR2 is SYDVKM in the germline V gene. The CDR3 reads CASRVAGASSYNEQFF. The CDR3 DNA reads TGTGCCAGCAGGGTAGCGGGTGCTAGCTCCTACAATGAGCAGTTCTTC.

The chain couples TRBV7-9 to TRBJ2-1; 9 positions agree with TRBD2. CDR1 is SEHNR, CDR2 FQNEAQ, per germline (reference sequence). With 5 bases clipped from V and 6 bases from J, the junction kept 14 bases outside the gene matches. This CDR3 is built from 17 residues. The CDR3 sequence is CASSLGGLAGVSNEQFF. The DNA for the CDR3 is TGTGCCAGCAGCCTCGGGGGGTTAGCGGGAGTTTCCAATGAGCAGTTCTTC.

This chain uses TRBV7-6 with TRBJ2-1; D is unresolved. Trimming removed 2 bases at V and 7 bases at J, with 12 bases between. The CDR3 is 14 residues long. Germline V gives CDR1 SGHVS, CDR2 FNYEAQ. The CDR3 spells CASSLSNDWNEQFF. The CDR3 bases are TGTGCCAGCAGCTTAAGCAATGACTGGAATGAGCAGTTCTTC.

This chain connects TRBV2 to TRBJ1-1; D might be TRBD1 (5 bases). The CDR3 runs to 14 residues. Trimming stripped 7 bases from V and 0 bases from J, with 12 bases between. The germline V gene encodes CDR1 SNHLY and CDR2 FYNNEI. Written as DNA, the CDR3 is TGTGCCAGCATAATGACAGCTATGAACACTGAAGCTTTCTTT. Encoded protein: CASIMTAMNTEAFF.

The rearrangement uses TRBV7-2 and TRBJ2-7, with D perhaps TRBD1 or TRBD2 (5 bases each). V shed 0 bases and J shed 2 bases, with 11 bases lying between them. The CDR3 sequence is 15 residues long. Germline lookup yields CDR1 SGHTA and CDR2 FQGNSA. DNA of the CDR3: TGTGCCAGCAGCTTAGCGACTCAGGGAGCCTACGAGCAGTACTTC. It translates to CASSLATQGAYEQYF.

J is TRBJ1-2 and V is TRBV28, with D tentatively TRBD1 (5 bases). The V end was cut by 5 bases, the J end by 9 bases, with 16 bases between. CDR3 length: 13 residues. The V gene's germline CDR1 is MDHEN and CDR2 SYDVKM. The CDR3 sequence is CASSRGTAQRYTF. CDR3 DNA sequence: TGTGCCAGCAGTCGCGGGACGGCACAACGCTACACCTTC.

This clonotype was seen many times. CDR3 region: CASRPIFGRASPGYTF. CDR3 DNA sequence: TGTGCCAGCAGGCCGATTTTCGGCAGGGCATCCCCTGGCTACACCTTC. The chain couples TRBV27 to TRBJ1-2; tentatively, D is TRBD1 (5 bases). V was pared by 6 bases and J by 7 bases, with 24 bases between. CDR1 and CDR2 (germline): MNHEY, SMNVEV (reference sequence). This CDR3 comprises 16 residues.

The rearrangement uses TRBV6-1 and TRBJ2-7; 10 bases fit TRBD1. V trimming: 5 bases; J trimming: 0 bases; junction bases outside the gene matches: 4. The CDR3 covers 15 residues. Germline CDR1 reads MNHNS; CDR2 reads SASEGT. CDR3 sequence (DNA): TGTGCCAGCAGTCCGGGACAGGGGAGCTCCTACGAGCAGTACTTC. It codes for CASSPGQGSSYEQYF.

CDR3 amino acids: CASRGLAGLSYNEQFF. In DNA, the CDR3 is TGTGCCAGCAGAGGGCTAGCGGGCCTCTCCTACAATGAGCAGTTCTTC. The chain joins TRBV6-2 or TRBV6-3 to TRBJ2-1; 8 nucleotides match TRBD2. Germline V gene lookup returns CDR1 MNHEY and CDR2 SVGEGT. This CDR3 spans 16 amino acids. V lost 6 bases, J lost 0 bases, and 7 bases stayed unmatched.

In nucleotides, the CDR3 is TGTGCCAGCAGCTCTCCAGACAGGGGGCGAGAAAAACTGTTTTTT. The encoded protein is CASSSPDRGREKLFF. V is TRBV7-9 and J is TRBJ1-4; TRBD1 matches 10 bases. CDR3 length: 15 amino acids. Losses at the gene ends were 4 bases for V and 8 bases for J; bases not matched to a gene: 7. The germline gives CDR1 SEHNR, CDR2 FQNEAQ (reference sequence). Variable domain in full (rest from reference TRBV7-9 and TRBJ1-4): DTGVSQNPRHKITKRGQNVTFRCDPISEHNRLYWYRQTLGQGPEFLTYFQNEAQLEKSRLLSDRFSAERPKGSFSTLEIQRTEQGDSAMYLCASSSPDRGREKLFFGSGTQLSVL.

To note about this clonotype: With a much larger clone just one base away, this may be a read error. Since no conserved phenylalanine or tryptophan closes the CDR3, a read error is the likely cause. The limits of the CDR3 on the DNA are not certain, so only TCRdb's listed CDR3 is given. The chain uses TRBV27 and TRBJ2-5; TRBD2 was called by the table and not checked on the DNA. The CDR3 has 13 amino acids, counting both end residues. Germline CDR1 MNHEY, CDR2 SMNVEV (reference sequence). The CDR3 spells CASSFWLAGAFYL.

V and J are TRBV7-8 and TRBJ2-7; D remains unclear. Germline V CDR1 and CDR2: SGHVS, FQNEAQ. This CDR3 contains 15 residues. The V end lost 5 bases, the J end lost 0 bases, and 14 bases lay between the germline ends. Written as DNA, the CDR3 is TGTGCCAGCAGCCCTCGACTGTTTCTCTCCTACGAGCAGTACTTC. Protein product: CASSPRLFLSYEQYF.

Remarks on this clonotype: No conserved phenylalanine or tryptophan is present at the end of the CDR3, so a read error is the likely explanation. The rearrangement uses TRBV28 and TRBJ1-2; D is possibly TRBD1 (5 bases). Germline CDR1 MDHEN, CDR2 SYDVKM. There are 13 residues in the CDR3. Deletions cut 1 base from V and 4 bases from J, with 7 bases between. CDR3 in DNA: TGTGCCAGCAGTTTATTGACAGTCTATGGCTACACCCTC. It translates to CASSLLTVYGYTL.

This sequence joins TRBV28 and TRBJ2-1, with 11 bases identical to TRBD1. The CDR3 covers 13 residues. CDR1 and CDR2 (germline): MDHEN, SYDVKM. Trimming removed 6 bases from V and 15 bases from J; junction bases left unmatched: 10. Here the CDR3 reads CASRIRDRGVRFF. In DNA form, the CDR3 reads TGTGCCAGCAGAATCCGGGACAGGGGGGTTCGGTTCTTC.

The sample holds a few counts of this clonotype. The J gene is TRBJ2-7, the V gene TRBV20-1, with D hard to call. Germline CDR1 and CDR2: DFQATT and SNEGSKA (reference sequence). This CDR3 spans 12 amino acids. The V gene lost 0 bases and the J gene lost 6 bases, with 9 bases spanning the gap. CDR3 nucleotide sequence: TGCAGTGCTAGAGATCTGGTTTCCGAGCAGTACTTC. It is translated as CSARDLVSEQYF.

This clonotype was counted at least ten times. This chain uses TRBV25-1 with TRBJ2-1; no firm D call. The CDR3 has 13 residues. Germline V gives CDR1 MGHDK, CDR2 SYGVNS. Trimming took off 4 bases at V and 10 bases at J, with 14 bases between the two ends. The CDR3 here is CASSGSSVGEQFF. In DNA form, the CDR3 reads TGTGCCAGCAGTGGGTCCTCCGTAGGGGAGCAGTTCTTC. The entire variable domain, with the rest obtained from reference TRBV25-1 and TRBJ2-1, is as follows: EADIYQTPRYLVIGTGKKITLECSQTMGHDKMYWYQQDPGMELHLIHYSYGVNSTEKGDLSSESTVSRIRTEHFPLTLESARPSHTSQYLCASSGSSVGEQFFGPGTRLTVL.

Notes on this clonotype: Just one base apart from a much larger clone, this may be a read error. V gene TRBV20-1 combines with J gene TRBJ2-1; 8 positions match TRBD2. There are 16 residues in the CDR3. Germline-derived CDR1 and CDR2 are DFQATT and SNEGSKA (reference sequence). The CDR3 loop is CSDRGHSGTRYNEQFF. DNA for the CDR3: TGCAGTGATAGAGGACATAGCGGGACCCGCTACAATGAGCAGTTCTTC.

As regards this clonotype: Relative to the germline gene, one junction end is altered; a read error may explain this. The chain combines TRBV29-1 with TRBJ2-1; D is possibly TRBD2 (5 bases). Germline CDR1 and CDR2: SQVTM and ANQGSEA. This CDR3 region has 14 residues. CDR3: CSEERESTYNEQSF. CDR3 coding DNA: TGCAGCGAGGAAAGGGAGAGTACCTACAATGAGCAGTCCTTC.

This clonotype was counted between two and nine times. CDR3 sequence (DNA): TGTGCCAGCAAAGGACGACGGACCCAAGAGACCCAGTACTTC. Its translation is CASKGRRTQETQYF. This rearrangement joins TRBV2 to TRBJ2-5; D uncertain. The CDR3 covers 14 residues. The ends were cut back, 7 bases at V and 1 base at J, with 13 bases in the middle. CDR1 and CDR2 from the germline V gene are SNHLY and FYNNEI.

Concerning this clonotype: One base away lies a much larger clone, so this may be a sequencing read error. The chain is built from TRBV20-1 and TRBJ2-1, with D unresolved. The CDR3 covers 14 residues. Between the trimmed V and J ends, which lost 5 bases and 0 bases, there was a span of 11 bases. Germline V lookup: CDR1 DFQATT, CDR2 SNEGSKA (reference sequence). The CDR3 bases are TGCAGTGCTTTAACGTTGAGCTCCTACAATGAGCAGTTCTTC. Its protein is CSALTLSSYNEQFF.